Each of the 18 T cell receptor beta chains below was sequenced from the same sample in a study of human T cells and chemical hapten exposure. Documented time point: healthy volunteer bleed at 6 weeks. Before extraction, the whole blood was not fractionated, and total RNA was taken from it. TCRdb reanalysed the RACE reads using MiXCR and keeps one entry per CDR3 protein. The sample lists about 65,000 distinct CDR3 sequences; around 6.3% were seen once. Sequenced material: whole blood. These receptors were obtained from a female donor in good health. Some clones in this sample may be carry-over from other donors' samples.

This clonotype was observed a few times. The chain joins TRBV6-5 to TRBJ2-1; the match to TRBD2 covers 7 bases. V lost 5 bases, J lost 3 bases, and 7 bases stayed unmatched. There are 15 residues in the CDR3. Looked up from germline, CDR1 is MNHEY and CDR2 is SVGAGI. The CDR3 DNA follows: TGTGCCAGCAGTCTAGCGGCCTCAGGCTACAATGAGCAGTTCTTC. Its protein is CASSLAASGYNEQFF.

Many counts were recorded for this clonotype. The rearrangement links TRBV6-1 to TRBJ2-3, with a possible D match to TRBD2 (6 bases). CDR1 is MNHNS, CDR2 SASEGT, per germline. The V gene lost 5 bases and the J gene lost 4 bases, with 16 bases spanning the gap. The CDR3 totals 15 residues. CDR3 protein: CASSITGEGADTQYF. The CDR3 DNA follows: TGTGCCAGCAGTATCACGGGAGAAGGGGCAGATACGCAGTATTTT.

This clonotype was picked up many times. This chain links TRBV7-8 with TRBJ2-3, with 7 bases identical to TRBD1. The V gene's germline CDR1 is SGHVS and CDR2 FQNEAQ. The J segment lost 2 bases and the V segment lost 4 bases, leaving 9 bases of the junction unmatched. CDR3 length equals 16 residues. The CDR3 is CASSSLGQRYTDTQYF. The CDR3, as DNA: TGTGCCAGCAGCTCCTTGGGACAGAGATACACAGATACGCAGTATTTT.

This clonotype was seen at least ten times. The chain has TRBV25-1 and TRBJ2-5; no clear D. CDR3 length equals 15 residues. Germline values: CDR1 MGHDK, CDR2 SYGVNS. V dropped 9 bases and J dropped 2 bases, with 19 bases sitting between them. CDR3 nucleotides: TGTGCCAGACAGAAAGTAGGTACTTTTCAAGAGACCCAGTACTTC. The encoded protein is CARQKVGTFQETQYF.

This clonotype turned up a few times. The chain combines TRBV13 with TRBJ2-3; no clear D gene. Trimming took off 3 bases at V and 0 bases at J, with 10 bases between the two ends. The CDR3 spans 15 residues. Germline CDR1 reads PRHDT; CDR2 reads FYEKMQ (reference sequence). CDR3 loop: CASSFKLTSTDTQYF. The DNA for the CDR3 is TGTGCCAGCAGCTTCAAACTAACTAGCACAGATACGCAGTATTTT.

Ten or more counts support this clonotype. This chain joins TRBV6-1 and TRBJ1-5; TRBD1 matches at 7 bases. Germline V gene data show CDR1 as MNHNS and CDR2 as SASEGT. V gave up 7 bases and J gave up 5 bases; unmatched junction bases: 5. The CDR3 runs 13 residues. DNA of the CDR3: TGTGCCAGCATCCAGGGGGTATATCAGCCCCAGCATTTT. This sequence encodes CASIQGVYQPQHF.

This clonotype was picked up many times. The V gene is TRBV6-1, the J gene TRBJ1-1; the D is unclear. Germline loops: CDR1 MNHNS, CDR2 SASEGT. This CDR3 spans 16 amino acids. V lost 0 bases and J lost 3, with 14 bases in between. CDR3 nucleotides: TGTGCCAGCAGTGAAGCGTCGACAAACCCATACACTGAAGCTTTCTTT. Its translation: CASSEASTNPYTEAFF.

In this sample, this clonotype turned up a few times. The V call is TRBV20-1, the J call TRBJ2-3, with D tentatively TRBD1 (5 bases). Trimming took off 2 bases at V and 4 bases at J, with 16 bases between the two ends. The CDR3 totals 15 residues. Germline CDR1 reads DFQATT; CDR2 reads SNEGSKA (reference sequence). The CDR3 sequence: CSARMQAIGADTQYF. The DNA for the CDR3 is TGCAGTGCTAGAATGCAGGCCATAGGGGCAGATACGCAGTATTTT.

As DNA, the CDR3 is TGTGCCAGCAGTTTCCGTGGGGAATGGACTGAAGCTTTCTTT. Encoded protein: CASSFRGEWTEAFF. The rearrangement links TRBV12-3 or TRBV12-4 to TRBJ1-1; D remains unclear. V was shortened by 3 bases and J by 5 bases, with 13 bases between the two germline ends. The CDR3 extends over 14 amino acids.

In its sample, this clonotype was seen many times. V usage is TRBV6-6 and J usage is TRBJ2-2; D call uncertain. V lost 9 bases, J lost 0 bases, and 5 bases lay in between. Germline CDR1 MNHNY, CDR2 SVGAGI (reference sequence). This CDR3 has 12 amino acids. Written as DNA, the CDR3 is TGTGCCAGTGACTCGAACACCGGGGAGCTGTTTTTT. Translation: CASDSNTGELFF.

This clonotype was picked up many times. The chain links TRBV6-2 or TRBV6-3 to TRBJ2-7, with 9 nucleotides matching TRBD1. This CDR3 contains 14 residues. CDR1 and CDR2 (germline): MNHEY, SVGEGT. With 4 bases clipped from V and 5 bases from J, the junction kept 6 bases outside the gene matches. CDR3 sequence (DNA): TGTGCCAGCAGTTCGGTCCGGGACAGGGACGAGCAGTACTTC. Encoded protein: CASSSVRDRDEQYF.

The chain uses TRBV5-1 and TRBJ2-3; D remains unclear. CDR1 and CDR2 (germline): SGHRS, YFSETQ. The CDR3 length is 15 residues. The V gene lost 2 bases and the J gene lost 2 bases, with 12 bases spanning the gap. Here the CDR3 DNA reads TGCGCCAGCAGCTTCGAGGACCATTACACAGATACGCAGTATTTT. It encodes CASSFEDHYTDTQYF.

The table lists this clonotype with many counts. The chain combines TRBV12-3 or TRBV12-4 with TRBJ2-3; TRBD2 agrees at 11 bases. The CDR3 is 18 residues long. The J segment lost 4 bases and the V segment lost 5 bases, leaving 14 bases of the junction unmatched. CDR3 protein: CASSPLGSGRAGPDTQYF. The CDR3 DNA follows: TGTGCCAGCAGTCCCCTGGGTAGCGGGAGGGCCGGCCCAGATACGCAGTATTTT.

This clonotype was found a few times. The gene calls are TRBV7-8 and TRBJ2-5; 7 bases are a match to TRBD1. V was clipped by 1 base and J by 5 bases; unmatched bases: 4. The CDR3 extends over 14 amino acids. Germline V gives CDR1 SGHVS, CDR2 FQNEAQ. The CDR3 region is CASSLGTGEETQYF. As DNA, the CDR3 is TGTGCCAGCAGCTTAGGAACAGGGGAGGAGACCCAGTACTTC.

DNA of the CDR3: TGTGCCAGCAGCTTACGGACAGACTCTGGGGCCAACGTCCTGACTTTC. It codes for CASSLRTDSGANVLTF. The chain carries TRBV7-2 and TRBJ2-6; tentative D call: TRBD1 (6 bases). Germline values: CDR1 SGHTA, CDR2 FQGNSA. The CDR3 length is 16 residues. Trimming left V 2 bases short and J 0 bases short, with 8 bases between.

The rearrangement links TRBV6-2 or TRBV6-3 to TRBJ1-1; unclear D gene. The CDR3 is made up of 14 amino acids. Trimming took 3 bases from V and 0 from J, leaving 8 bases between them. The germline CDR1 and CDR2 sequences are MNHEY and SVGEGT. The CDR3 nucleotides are TGTGCCAGCAGTTATTCAGACCTGAACACTGAAGCTTTCTTT. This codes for CASSYSDLNTEAFF.

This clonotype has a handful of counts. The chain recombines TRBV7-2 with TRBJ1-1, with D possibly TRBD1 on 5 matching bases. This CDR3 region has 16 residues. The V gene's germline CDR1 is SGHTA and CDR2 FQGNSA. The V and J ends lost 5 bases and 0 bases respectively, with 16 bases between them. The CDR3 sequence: CASSPRLTVMNTEAFF. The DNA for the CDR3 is TGTGCCAGCAGCCCACGCCTGACAGTAATGAACACTGAAGCTTTCTTT.

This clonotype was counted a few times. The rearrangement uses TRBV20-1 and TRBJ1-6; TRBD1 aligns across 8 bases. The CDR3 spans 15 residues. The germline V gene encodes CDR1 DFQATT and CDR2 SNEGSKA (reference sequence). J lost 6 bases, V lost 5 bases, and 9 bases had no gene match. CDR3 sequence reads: CSASPGQVLNSPLHF. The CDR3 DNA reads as TGCAGTGCTTCCCCGGGACAGGTGCTTAATTCACCCCTCCACTTT.